This T cell receptor (beta chain) was documented in a study of T cell responses to AZD1222 COVID-19 vaccine. Study findings and constraints: Nearly half of the spike-specific TCRs reportedly recognize variant regions that carry no mutations.

On this clone itself: The antigen is undetermined.

Assay: immunoSEQ multiplex PCR; the TCRdb copy retains only in-frame clones and omits some. The sample has over 100,000 clones; roughly nine tenths are singletons. The specimen was peripheral blood, collected on day 0 of AZD1222 vaccination. This TCR was sampled from an adult in good health.

The CDR3, as DNA: TGCGCCAGCAGCCAACAAGGGGGCTCCTACAATGAGCAGTTCTTC. Protein sequence: CASSQQGGSYNEQFF. The J gene is TRBJ2-1, the V gene TRBV5-1; D perhaps matches TRBD1 (6 bases). V lost 4 bases and J 0 bases, leaving 11 bases between the germline ends. This CDR3 region has 15 residues. Germline loops: CDR1 SGHRS, CDR2 YFSETQ. The variable domain in full, with the rest retrieved from reference TRBV5-1 and TRBJ2-1, is KAGVTQTPRYLIKTRGQQVTLSCSPISGHRSVSWYQQTPGQGLQFLFEYFSETQRNKGNFPGRFSGRQFSNSRSEMNVSTLELGDSALYLCASSQQGGSYNEQFFGPGTRLTVL.